The present entry profiles one T cell receptor beta chain with its context. This receptor's antigen is unknown. Within one base of it there is no much larger clone, and no base qualities were kept. This entry is derived from a study of identical twins (dated by TCRdb to 2015 to 2016). As for the study more broadly: The study deep-sequenced TCR alpha and beta repertoires from monozygotic twins, unrelated adults of various ages and cord blood to test whether fetal clonotypes persist. Replicate twin experiments were performed at different times using different library preparation protocols to rule out contamination. What the work shows at the level of the full study, not this receptor alone: A weaker excess of twin sharing was found in beta out-of-frame sequences because the signal-to-noise ratio was lowered by fewer shared sequences. Compared with coincidental sharing between unrelated individuals, an excess of low generation-probability sequences was observed among out-of-frame TCR alpha sequences shared between twins. Fewer insertions were carried by abundant cord blood beta clonotypes; a weaker similar trend was observed in young adult naive repertoires, while no such trend was observed in memory repertoires. Zero-insertion analyses could be partly confounded by invariant T cells such as MAIT and iNKT, though diverse VJ usage argued against such confounding for most clonotypes. Recombination models systematically underestimated out-of-frame TCR alpha sharing in monozygotic twins but agreed with sharing between unrelated individuals. Because the same donors could not be followed over many years, the conclusions relied on cross-sectional statistical analysis.

The library was prepared using 5' RACE. The instrument given in TCRdb is Illumina HiSeq 2000. Template switching added a universal primer binding site, and the final cDNA carried a unique molecular identifier that allowed TCR cDNA molecules to be counted accurately. Specific primers in the conserved constant-segment region were used to synthesize first-strand cDNA for TCR alpha and beta chains. To control for contamination, every cDNA library carried two barcodes: a SMART-Mk sample barcode plus Illumina barcodes. TruSeq adapter sequences and Illumina sample barcodes were added in two successive PCR steps. TCR alpha and beta cDNA libraries were sequenced on the Illumina HiSeq platform with custom primers. The paper's processing steps were these. Unique molecular identifiers were extracted from raw reads with MiGEC, and CDR3 positions were determined with MiXCR. For each individual, recombination models were inferred using an EM algorithm with the repgenHMM and IGoR tools. Shared clonotype analysis was performed with the tcR package in R, normalizing sharing by the product of cloneset sizes. Out-of-frame nonproductive sequences were analyzed to study raw recombination free of thymic and clonal selection effects. TCRdb handled the public reads itself, with Q25 trimming in fastp and clone calling in MiXCR, and kept productive beta chains. Each record represents a unique CDR3 protein, reported with the most common genes and DNA among its rows. Clone size and V and J calls follow TCRdb, not the original study. In this sample the table shows about 240,000 distinct CDR3 sequences, approximately 12% of which occur a single time. Of the sample, roughly 4.2% falls within the top ten clones.

Every donor was a healthy Caucasian. The twin cohort comprised three pairs of female monozygotic twins, all aged roughly 18 to 29 years. Miltenyi CD45RO+ enrichment and human naive T-cell isolation kits were used to isolate memory (CD45RO+) and naive T cells from PBMC. These same data were also listed under a study on yellow fever vaccine responses in identical twins. According to the second study: The authors reported that the T cell response to vaccination in identical twins appeared partly convergent and partly personalized. In identical twins, the study followed T cell clones that responded to the vaccine with precision.

The specimen sequenced was memory (CD45RO+) T cells sorted from blood. Interpreted using the paper, the cell subset or site label stands for: CD45RO+ enriched T cells. The receptor was isolated from a woman aged 18-29 years in good health.

In nucleotides, the sequence is TGCGCCAGCAGCCCAAGGCCGCGGCAGGGCCTCACAGATACGCAGTATTTT. Its coded protein is CASSPRPRQGLTDTQYF. The sequence links TRBV5-1 to TRBJ2-3, with TRBD1 perhaps the D gene, on 5 matching bases. CDR1 and CDR2 were assigned from the germline V gene as SGHRS and YFSETQ. Trimming at the junction amounts to 4 bases on V and 2 bases on J, and the germline ends lie 20 bases apart. Its CDR3 holds 17 amino acids, cysteine through phenylalanine. The retained sequence is limited to the CDR3, 51 bases, with the frame set at the first base.